This entry lists 32 T cell receptor beta chains sequenced from one sample in a study of T cell clones after liver transplantation. Assay: immunoSEQ multiplex PCR; the TCRdb copy retains only in-frame clones and omits some. The table has 55,000 to 80,000 clones, under 95% seen once. Source: CD4+ T cells from blood, taken before liver transplant. The receptors shown here come from a human donor who received a liver transplant.

The V call is TRBV11-2, the J call TRBJ2-7; a possible D gene is TRBD1 (6 bases). The CDR3 sequence is 17 residues long. The V end lost 4 bases, the J end lost 2 bases, and 21 bases lay between the germline ends. Germline assignment: CDR1 SGHAT and CDR2 FQNNGV. DNA for the CDR3: TGTGCCAGCAGCTCGGATCCGGACAGAAATTTCCCCTACGAGCAGTACTTC. Its translation: CASSSDPDRNFPYEQYF.

V usage is TRBV7-3 and J usage is TRBJ1-2, with D hard to call. The V and J ends lost 5 bases and 8 bases respectively, with 15 bases between them. The CDR3 covers 13 residues. Germline lookup yields CDR1 SGHTA and CDR2 FQGTGA. The CDR3 loop is CASSPGSDTGYTF. In nucleotides, the CDR3 is TGTGCCAGCAGCCCGGGATCCGATACAGGCTACACCTTC.

V is TRBV5-4 and J is TRBJ2-4, with TRBD2 as a possible D gene (7 bases). CDR1 is SGHNT and CDR2 is YYREEE in the germline V gene (reference sequence). The CDR3 sequence is 13 residues long. Trimming removed 0 bases from V and 9 bases from J, with 10 bases in between. For the CDR3, the DNA is TGTGCCAGCAGCTTGGCCGGGGGGCTCATTCAGTACTTC. Its translation is CASSLAGGLIQYF.

In this sample, this clone turned up once. This sequence joins TRBV5-4 and TRBJ2-7; a possible D gene is TRBD1 (5 bases). V was clipped by 0 bases and J by 5 bases, with 9 bases between them. Germline lookup yields CDR1 SGHNT and CDR2 YYREEE (reference sequence). The CDR3 loop spans 13 amino acids. The chain's CDR3 is CASSLGAGHEQYF. As DNA, the CDR3 is TGTGCCAGCAGCTTGGGGGCAGGGCACGAGCAGTACTTC.

The chain is built from TRBV4-2 and TRBJ2-7, with unresolved D. Germline lookup yields CDR1 LGHNA and CDR2 YNFKEQ. V lost 0 bases and J lost 8, with 11 bases in between. This CDR3 contains 13 residues. CDR3 DNA: TGTGCCAGCAGCCAAGAGGTATACGGTAAGCAGTACTTC. Translation gives CASSQEVYGKQYF.

This clone was found once. The chain couples TRBV4-1 to TRBJ2-3, with a weak D call TRBD1 (6 bases). Germline assignment: CDR1 MGHRA and CDR2 YSYEKL. Trimming stripped 3 bases from V and 1 base from J, with 14 bases between. This CDR3 has 16 residues. The CDR3 bases are TGCGCCAGCAGCCAGGGACGAGGGGGAGGCACAGATACGCAGTATTTT. This gives the protein CASSQGRGGGTDTQYF.

The rearrangement joins TRBV7-2 to TRBJ1-2, with 11 bases aligning to TRBD1. Germline loops: CDR1 SGHTA, CDR2 FQGNSA. The length of the CDR3 is 15 residues. The ends lost 4 bases at V and 4 bases at J; junction bases unmatched: 5. Here the CDR3 reads CASSSPGQGGYGYTF. The DNA for the CDR3 is TGTGCCAGCAGCTCGCCGGGACAGGGGGGCTATGGCTACACCTTC.

DNA for the CDR3: TGTGCCAGCAGCGAGGGGATGGGTAGCAATCAGCCCCAGCATTTT. Amino acid sequence: CASSEGMGSNQPQHF. The chain uses TRBV9 and TRBJ1-5; D might be TRBD1 (5 bases). V lost 3 bases and J lost 0, with 10 bases in between. Germline lookup yields CDR1 SGDLS and CDR2 YYNGEE. The CDR3 has 15 residues.

The genes are TRBV7-6 and TRBJ2-1; 7 bases match TRBD2. V lost 5 bases to trimming and J lost 7 bases; unmatched junction nucleotides: 8. Germline V gene data show CDR1 as SGHVS and CDR2 as FNYEAQ. The CDR3 is made up of 14 amino acids. CDR3 sequence (DNA): TGTGCCAGCAGCCCGCAGGAGCGGGGTAATGAGCAGTTCTTC. Its translation: CASSPQERGNEQFF.

This rearrangement joins TRBV7-6 to TRBJ1-5, with D maybe TRBD1 (5 bases). V was pared by 5 bases and J by 6 bases, with 17 bases between. The V gene's germline CDR1 is SGHVS and CDR2 FNYEAQ. The CDR3 has 15 residues. The DNA for the CDR3 is TGTGCCAGCAGCCGAGATGCGGGGGAAGGTCAGCCCCAGCATTTT. This translates into CASSRDAGEGQPQHF.

The rearrangement joins TRBV7-6 to TRBJ2-7; tentatively, D is TRBD1 (6 bases). CDR3 length: 16 residues. V lost 4 bases to trimming and J lost 0 bases, with 16 bases between them. In germline, CDR1 is SGHVS, CDR2 FNYEAQ. In DNA, the CDR3 is TGTGCCAGCAGCTCGCAGGGGACCTCTGGCTCCTACGAGCAGTACTTC. Its translation is CASSSQGTSGSYEQYF.

This rearrangement joins TRBV12-5 to TRBJ2-1; 15 bases fit TRBD2. Germline values: CDR1 LGHNT, CDR2 FRNRAP. V was clipped by 6 bases and J by 13 bases; unmatched bases: 13. The CDR3 runs 16 residues. The CDR3 DNA is TGTGCTAGTGGAGTGACAGAGGGACTAGCGGGAGGTTATCAGTTCTTC. As protein: CASGVTEGLAGGYQFF.

The gene calls are TRBV7-9 and TRBJ2-7; D call uncertain. Trimming took 5 bases from V and 2 from J, leaving 4 bases between them. The CDR3 covers 11 residues. CDR1 SEHNR and CDR2 FQNEAQ come from the germline V gene (reference sequence). The DNA for the CDR3 is TGTGCCAGCAGCGAAACCTACGAGCAGTACTTC. Encoded protein: CASSETYEQYF.

V gene TRBV29-1 combines with J gene TRBJ1-1, with D unresolved. Germline V gene sequence: CDR1 SQVTM, CDR2 ANQGSEA. The CDR3 spans 12 residues. The V end lost 6 bases, the J end lost 2 bases, and 10 bases lay between the germline ends. The CDR3 is CSVRGGNTEAFF. The CDR3 nucleotides read TGCAGCGTGCGGGGAGGCAACACTGAAGCTTTCTTT.

The chain carries TRBV23-1 and TRBJ1-1; D ambiguous. TRBV23-1 is sorted into the ORF group, with uncertain function. V lost 8 bases and J 1 base, leaving 14 bases between the germline ends. The CDR3 has 14 residues. CDR3 sequence reads: CASRPPFPNTEAFF. In DNA, the CDR3 is TGCGCCAGCCGCCCACCGTTTCCGAACACTGAAGCTTTCTTT.

The chain uses TRBV29-1 and TRBJ2-7; D is undetermined. The CDR3 runs to 13 residues. CDR1 is SQVTM, CDR2 ANQGSEA, per germline. The germline V and J ends were trimmed by 4 bases and 3 bases, with 13 bases remaining between them. The CDR3 nucleotides read TGCAGCGTTGCCCCTAAGGCCGGCTACGAGCAGTACTTC. Translated: CSVAPKAGYEQYF.

V is TRBV6-1 and J is TRBJ1-1, with a tentative D call TRBD1 (5 bases). CDR1 and CDR2 (germline): MNHNS, SASEGT. The CDR3 is 13 amino acids. V was shortened by 0 bases and J by 3 bases, with 5 bases between the two germline ends. CDR3 coding DNA: TGTGCCAGCAGTGAAGCGGGGGACACTGAAGCTTTCTTT. Translation: CASSEAGDTEAFF.

The chain couples TRBV5-1 to TRBJ2-3; a possible D gene is TRBD1 (5 bases). The CDR3 extends over 17 amino acids. V was trimmed by 4 bases and J by 1 base, leaving 19 bases between them. CDR1 is SGHRS and CDR2 is YFSETQ in the germline V gene. CDR3 sequence (DNA): TGCGCCAGCAGCCTTGACAGAAGTGGGCTGGGCACAGATACGCAGTATTTT. Amino acids: CASSLDRSGLGTDTQYF. The full variable domain, its missing parts supplied by reference TRBV5-1 and TRBJ2-3, is KAGVTQTPRYLIKTRGQQVTLSCSPISGHRSVSWYQQTPGQGLQFLFEYFSETQRNKGNFPGRFSGRQFSNSRSEMNVSTLELGDSALYLCASSLDRSGLGTDTQYFGPGTRLTVL.

The V gene is TRBV19, the J gene TRBJ2-7; TRBD2 aligns across 9 bases. The germline CDR1 and CDR2 sequences are LNHDA and SQIVND (reference sequence). With 6 bases clipped from V and 7 bases from J, the junction kept 7 bases outside the gene matches. The CDR3 loop spans 13 amino acids. The DNA of the CDR3 is TGTGCCAGTAGCCAGCGGGAGGTGGGAGAGCAGTACTTC. It is translated as CASSQREVGEQYF.

J is TRBJ2-7 and V is TRBV5-8; TRBD2 might be the D (5 bases). The CDR3 is 13 residues long. Germline assignment: CDR1 SGHTS and CDR2 YDEGEE. V lost 2 bases to trimming and J lost 4 bases, with 10 bases between them. The CDR3 coding sequence is TGTGCCAGCAGCTTACTAGTTCGGTACGAGCAGTACTTC. Its translation: CASSLLVRYEQYF.

The chain uses TRBV5-4 and TRBJ2-3; 12 nucleotides agree with TRBD2. The V gene end was trimmed by 3 bases and the J gene end by 5 bases; junction bases not matched to a gene: 7. The CDR3 is made up of 16 amino acids. CDR1 and CDR2 from the germline V gene are SGHNT and YYREEE (reference sequence). The DNA of the CDR3 is TGTGCCAGCAGCTGGCTAGCGGGAGGGCCGGTAGATACGCAGTATTTT. Translated, it gives CASSWLAGGPVDTQYF.

This clone appeared a single time. An end of the junction does not agree with germline; a read error may underlie this. The rearrangement joins TRBV7-9 to TRBJ1-4; no definite D call. Germline V CDR1 and CDR2: SEHNR, FQNEAQ (reference sequence). This CDR3 has 15 amino acids. CDR3 sequence: CASSLQRPTNKKLFF. CDR3 coding DNA: TGTGCCAGCAGCTTACAACGACCAACTAATAAAAAACTGTTTTTT. Supplemented by reference TRBV7-9 and TRBJ1-4, the full variable domain reads DTGVSQNPRHKITKRGQNVTFRCDPISEHNRLYWYRQTLGQGPEFLTYFQNEAQLEKSRLLSDRFSAERPKGSFSTLEIQRTEQGDSAMYLCASSLQRPTNKKLFFGSGTQLSVL.

The chain couples TRBV11-3 to TRBJ2-5, with D hard to call. This CDR3 comprises 14 residues. The V gene's germline CDR1 is SGHNT and CDR2 YENEEA. Trimming took off 1 base at V and 5 bases at J, with 11 bases between the two ends. The CDR3 reads CASSLGGSGETQYF. CDR3 DNA: TGTGCCAGCAGCTTAGGAGGCTCCGGGGAGACCCAGTACTTC.

The CDR3 spells CASSLGAGRTGSYEQYF. CDR3 sequence (DNA): TGTGCCAGCAGCCTAGGGGCGGGGAGGACAGGGTCCTACGAGCAGTACTTC. J is TRBJ2-7 and V is TRBV7-6, with 8 positions matching TRBD1. V lost 5 bases, J lost 1 base, and 13 bases stayed unmatched. CDR1 SGHVS and CDR2 FNYEAQ come from the germline V gene. The CDR3 is 17 amino acids.

CDR3 coding DNA: TGTGCCAGCTGGACTAGCCCGGGGGTCGAGCAGTACTTC. It is translated as CASWTSPGVEQYF. This chain uses TRBV6-1 with TRBJ2-7, with 8 bases aligning to TRBD2. The CDR3 is 13 amino acids. With V trimmed by 8 bases and J by 6 bases, 9 bases remained unmatched. Per germline, CDR1 MNHNS and CDR2 SASEGT.

The chain recombines TRBV5-1 with TRBJ2-5; TRBD2 matches 12 bases. Germline assignment: CDR1 SGHRS and CDR2 YFSETQ. The V gene end was trimmed by 4 bases and the J gene end by 4 bases; junction bases not matched to a gene: 5. This CDR3 comprises 15 residues. The CDR3 region is CASSGLAGRGETQYF. CDR3 in DNA: TGCGCCAGCAGCGGACTAGCGGGACGCGGAGAGACCCAGTACTTC.

The chain is built from TRBV5-8 and TRBJ2-3; 10 bases are a match to TRBD2. This CDR3 contains 20 residues. Per germline, CDR1 SGHTS and CDR2 YDEGEE. V gave up 3 bases and J gave up 8 bases; unmatched junction bases: 24. Here the CDR3 DNA reads TGTGCCAGCAGCTCGGAGGGACTAGCGCGAACAAAAAAGCCGGGAGCTACGCAGTATTTT. Its translation is CASSSEGLARTKKPGATQYF.

This clone was detected once. This rearrangement joins TRBV6-6 to TRBJ2-3, with no clear D. Trimming stripped 0 bases from V and 6 bases from J, with 4 bases between. Germline V gene sequence: CDR1 MNHNY, CDR2 SVGAGI (reference sequence). This CDR3 has 12 amino acids. The CDR3 is CASSYSMDTQYF. For the CDR3, the DNA is TGTGCCAGCAGTTACTCGATGGATACGCAGTATTTT.

This sequence joins TRBV27 and TRBJ2-2; D remains unclear. Looked up from germline, CDR1 is MNHEY and CDR2 is SMNVEV (reference sequence). The CDR3 length is 13 residues. The V and J ends lost 5 bases and 6 bases respectively, with 10 bases between them. The CDR3 spells CASSPQYAGELFF. CDR3 DNA: TGTGCCAGCAGTCCCCAATATGCCGGGGAGCTGTTTTTT.

V gene TRBV28 combines with J gene TRBJ1-1; D is unclear. The germline CDR1 and CDR2 sequences are MDHEN and SYDVKM. V shed 2 bases and J shed 0 bases, with 7 bases lying between them. This CDR3 spans 14 amino acids. CDR3 coding DNA: TGTGCCAGCAGTTTAGGTGGCGTGAACACTGAAGCTTTCTTT. Translation gives CASSLGGVNTEAFF.

This rearrangement joins TRBV18 to TRBJ2-7; D ambiguous. V was cut by 1 base and J by 6 bases, with 7 bases left in between. From germline, CDR1 is KGHSH and CDR2 LQKENI. This CDR3 comprises 12 residues. The CDR3 sequence is CASSPQEIEQYF. For the CDR3, the DNA is TGTGCCAGCTCACCACAGGAGATCGAGCAGTACTTC.

The chain recombines TRBV4-1 with TRBJ2-7; TRBD2 agrees at 8 bases. The germline gives CDR1 MGHRA, CDR2 YSYEKL. This CDR3 spans 15 amino acids. V gave up 5 bases and J gave up 2 bases; unmatched junction bases: 8. The CDR3 coding sequence is TGCGCCAGCAGCTTTGCGGGAGGTATTCCCTACGAGCAGTACTTC. This codes for CASSFAGGIPYEQYF.